These T cell receptor beta chains were read from a single sample in a study of CD8 T cells in Susac syndrome. Via MiXCR, TCRdb re-called the immunoSEQ multiplex PCR reads, giving one row per CDR3 protein. The data contain around 130,000 distinct CDR3 sequences, nearly 96% of them singletons. The material sequenced was CD4+ T cells from PBMCs. The receptors derive from a human donor with Susac syndrome. Each CDR3 is given with its conserved first and last residue. A D gene is named only where the DNA matches it firmly. Clone size appears in some rows only: once, few, many, or a class for an expanded clone.

abundance | d_gene | v_gene | CDR3aa
NA | NA | TRBV9 | CASSVDPGAREQYF
NA | TRBD2 | TRBV2 | CASSVESGRGEQFF
NA | NA | TRBV29-1 | CSASGGTGELFF
NA | NA | TRBV4-3 | CASSHSPGFGDAEAFF
NA | NA | TRBV15 | CATSRGSDSYGYTF
NA | NA | TRBV28 | CGVKGGGKNIQYF
NA | TRBD1 | TRBV7-9 | CASSSRGGQGSGEQYF
NA | NA | TRBV29-1 | CSVEEPGLRGETQYF
NA | TRBD1 | TRBV20-1 | CSAEGQHQETQYF
NA | TRBD2 | TRBV20-1 | CSARIPRLATDTQYF
NA | TRBD1 | TRBV20-1 | CSARKGQGGSYNEQFF
NA | NA | TRBV20-1 | CSASGANYEQYF
NA | TRBD1 | TRBV30 | CALGQGNYEQYF
NA | NA | TRBV6-2/TRBV6-3 | CASSYEAGARGYTF
once | TRBD1 | TRBV4-2 | CASSREQGNYGYTF
NA | NA | TRBV20-1 | CSARTLGRDYGYTF
NA | TRBD1 | TRBV7-6 | CASSRAGTGEETQYF
NA | NA | TRBV5-1 | CASSLPSSGNTIYF
NA | NA | TRBV3-1 | CASSQGISGYNEQFF
NA | NA | TRBV18 | CASSHGHEETQYF
NA | TRBD2 | TRBV20-1 | CSAHRGAGGPSETQYF
NA | NA | TRBV20-1 | CSGQEGTSTDTQYF
NA | TRBD2 | TRBV28 | CASTWTSDRSSEQFF
NA | NA | TRBV5-1 | CASSSTSPDTQYF
few | TRBD1 | TRBV30 | CAWSNRGGEKLFF
NA | NA | TRBV7-3 | CASSLTKYTEAFF
NA | NA | TRBV20-1 | CSAWSPNEQFF
NA | NA | TRBV5-6 | CASSRLGGRANTGELFF
NA | NA | TRBV12-3/TRBV12-4 | CASSLTIFNSYNEQFF
NA | TRBD1 | TRBV12-3/TRBV12-4 | CASSSGQGTEAFF